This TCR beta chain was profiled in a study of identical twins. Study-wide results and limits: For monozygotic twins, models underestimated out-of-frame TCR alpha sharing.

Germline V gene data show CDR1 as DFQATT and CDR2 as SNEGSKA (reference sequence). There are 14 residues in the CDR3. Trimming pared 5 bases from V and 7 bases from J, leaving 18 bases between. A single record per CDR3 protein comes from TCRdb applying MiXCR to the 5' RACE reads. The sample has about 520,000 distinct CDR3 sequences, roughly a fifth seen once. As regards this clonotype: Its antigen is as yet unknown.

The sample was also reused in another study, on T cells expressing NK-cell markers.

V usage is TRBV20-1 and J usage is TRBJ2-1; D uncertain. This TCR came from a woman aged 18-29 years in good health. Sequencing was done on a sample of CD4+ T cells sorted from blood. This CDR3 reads CSAGPQLGWNEQFF. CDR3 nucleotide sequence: TGCAGTGCTGGCCCCCAGCTAGGATGGAATGAGCAGTTCTTC.